This T cell receptor (beta chain) emerged from a study of shared clonotypes between healthy human individuals (dated by TCRdb to the early 2020s). Broadly, across the study: The cohort included a few men and a couple of women between 18 and 49 years of age. For each donor, CD4 naive and CD4 memory were each run on three plates, CD8 naive on two plates, and CD8 memory on one plate. Blood TCR repertoires of a handful of healthy adults were deeply sequenced to estimate repertoire size and the extent of clonotype sharing between individuals. Different laboratories and diverse techniques were used to prepare libraries and sequence TCR repertoires, to increase sequencing depth and limit assay-specific biases. Each donor's leukapheresis produced roughly between roughly 0.85 and 10 billion PBMCs. On the study overall, not on this receptor specifically: Sharing across four donors was observed for roughly 5% of naive CD4, 3% to 4% of naive CD8, 2% to 2.5% of memory CD4, and roughly 0.43% of memory CD8 clonotypes. Clonotypes shared by all four sorted-subset donors showed higher generation probabilities than non-shared clonotypes. Sampling was restricted to blood, and TCR repertoires in tissue are likely to differ from TCR repertoires in blood. Pairwise subsampling indicated that sequencing depth was expected to affect the degree of clonotype sharing among donors. Naive subsets generally had larger estimated clonotype richness than memory subsets. Incomplete sequencing was indicated by rarefaction of sorted-subset datasets, despite the large sequencing depth. Because the study included a small number of donors, the genetic and exposure-history diversity represented was limited.

This clone has a single count. Its antigen target is currently unknown. No base qualities exist here, and no much larger clone lies one base off it. The germline V gene yields SGHRS for CDR1 and YFSETQ for CDR2. The CDR3 has 15 amino acids, counting the end cysteine and phenylalanine. The entry retains the CDR3 DNA only, 45 bases that are in frame from base 1. V is clipped by 0 bases and J by 5 bases, and the sequence between their germline boundaries is 14 bases long. TCR CDR3 regions were amplified from genomic DNA by multiplex PCR using the deep immunoSEQ assay. For each cell subset, the extracted genomic DNA was distributed evenly across all wells of several immunoSEQ 96-well plates, and each plate served as one replicate. For sorted subsets, each replicate PCR was loaded with about 0.2 ug genomic DNA, equivalent to some 31,000 T cell genomes. The purified libraries were quantified using a Qubit 3.0 fluorometer, sized with a Bioanalyzer 2100, and then quantified again using the KAPA Library Quantification kit. Each immunoSEQ 96-well plate was sequenced on its own single-read 150-cycle Illumina NextSeq 550 flow cell. From the authors' description of their analysis: The immunoSEQ output contained only junctional sequences without quality scores, so filtering could not match that applied to full-length reads. Sequences were annotated with PyIR, a Python wrapper for IgBLAST v1.9, using IMGT germline references to assign V/J genes and CDR3. Any read was removed if the V/J assignment was weak (E-value above 1e-6), the CDR3 was missing, or the read contained stop codons, out-of-frame junctions, or ambiguous translated residues. V3J clonotypes were defined by identical inferred V gene, J gene, and CDR3 amino acid sequence. To compute the percentage overlap between repertoires, the number of shared unique clonotypes was divided by the size of the smaller repertoire. RTK rarefaction, the Chao1 estimator, and Recon v2.1 estimates of unobserved clonotypes were used to assess repertoire richness. Generation probabilities were computed with OLGA for all TCRbeta clonotypes obtained by the gDNA method from several donors. TCRdb provides this immuneACCESS table in a form limited to in-frame rearrangements. Some clones are lacking; in checked studies, under half of them reflect an unresolved V gene, and why the rest are absent is not known. Clonal size and the V and J genes are those of that table, whereas D and trimming came from the DNA. In all, the sample holds about 2.3 million clones, and more than 80% of those were seen once. Together, the top ten hold under 0.45% of the sample.

The donors were healthy, HIV-negative adults with no recently reported acute infections or vaccinations. Only Caucasian adults living in Nashville, Tennessee, USA were represented among the donors. CD4+ T cells were enriched by magnetic negative selection; naive cells were then positively selected on CD45RA, and the negative fraction formed the memory subset. After blood collection by leukapheresis, PBMCs were isolated using Ficoll-Histopaque density gradient centrifugation and then cryopreserved in the vapor phase of liquid nitrogen. Analytical flow cytometry was used to check the purity and quantity of each magnetically sorted T cell population. Genomic DNA was isolated from each sorted fraction and quantified by UV absorbance on a Nanodrop 2000c.

The sequence joins TRBV5-1 to TRBJ2-5, with the D call perhaps TRBD1 or TRBD2, as 5 bases match in each case. Sequenced: naive CD4+ T cells from PBMCs. The cell subset or site label here, explained by the study, means: CD45RA+ positively selected. The clonotype was recovered from a man younger than 35 in good health. Some clones in this sample may be carry-over from other donors' samples. The sequenced DNA is TGCGCCAGCAGCTTGGCCGGGGCGAGAGGGGAGACCCAGTACTTC. Its amino acids are CASSLAGARGETQYF.